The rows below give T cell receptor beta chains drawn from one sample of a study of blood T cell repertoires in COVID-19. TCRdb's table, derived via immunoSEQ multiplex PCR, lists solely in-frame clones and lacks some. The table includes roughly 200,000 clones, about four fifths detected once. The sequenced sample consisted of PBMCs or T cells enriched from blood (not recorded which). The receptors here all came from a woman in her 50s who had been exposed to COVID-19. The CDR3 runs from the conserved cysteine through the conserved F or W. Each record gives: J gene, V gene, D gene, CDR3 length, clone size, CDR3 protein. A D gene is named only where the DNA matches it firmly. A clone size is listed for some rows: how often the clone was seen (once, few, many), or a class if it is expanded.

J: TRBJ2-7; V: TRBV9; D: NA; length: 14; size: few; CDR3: CASSVGPSSYEQYF
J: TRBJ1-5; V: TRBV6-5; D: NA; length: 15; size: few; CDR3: CASSYSAEPHQPQHF
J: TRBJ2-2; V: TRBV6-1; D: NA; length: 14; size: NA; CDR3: CASSETRGTGELFF
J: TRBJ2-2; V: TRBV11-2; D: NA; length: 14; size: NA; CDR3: CASSPQGNTGELFF
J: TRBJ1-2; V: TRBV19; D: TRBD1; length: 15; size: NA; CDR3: CASSTYRGRNYGYTF
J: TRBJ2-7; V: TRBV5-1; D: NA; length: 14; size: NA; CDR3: CASSLGAGPGEQYF
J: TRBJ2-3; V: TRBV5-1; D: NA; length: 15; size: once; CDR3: CASRSEPSSTDTQYF
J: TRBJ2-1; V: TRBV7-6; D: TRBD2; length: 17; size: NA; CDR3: CASSLVTSGVTRDEQFF
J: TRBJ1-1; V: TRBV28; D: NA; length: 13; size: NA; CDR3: CASTLGGAVGAFF
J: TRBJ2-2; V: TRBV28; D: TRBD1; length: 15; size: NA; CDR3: CASSSRTGVTGELFF
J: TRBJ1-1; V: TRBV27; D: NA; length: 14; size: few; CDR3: CASSLSLLNTEAFF
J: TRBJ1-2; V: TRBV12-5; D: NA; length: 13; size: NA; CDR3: CASGPSGVGGYTF
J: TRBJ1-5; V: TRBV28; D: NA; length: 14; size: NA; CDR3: CASSLGGRNQPQHF
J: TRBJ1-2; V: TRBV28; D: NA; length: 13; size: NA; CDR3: CASRRGGSYGYTF
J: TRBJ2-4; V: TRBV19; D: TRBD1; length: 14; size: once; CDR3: CASSQDRGVDIQYF
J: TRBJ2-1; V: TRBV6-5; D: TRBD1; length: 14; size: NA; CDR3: CASSTGGPLKEQFF
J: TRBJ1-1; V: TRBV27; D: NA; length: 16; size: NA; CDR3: CASSSYLGTYDTEAFF
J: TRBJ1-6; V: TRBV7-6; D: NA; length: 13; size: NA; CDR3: CASSGRGDSPLHF
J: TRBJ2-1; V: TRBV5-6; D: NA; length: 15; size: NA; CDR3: CASSFLRESYNEQFF
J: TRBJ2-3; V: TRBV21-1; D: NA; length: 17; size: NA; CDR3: CASSKGVDRVGTDTQYF
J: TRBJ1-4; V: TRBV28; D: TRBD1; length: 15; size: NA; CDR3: CASFPGGQGKEKLFF
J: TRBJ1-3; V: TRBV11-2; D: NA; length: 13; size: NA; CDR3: CASSFGDRNTIYF
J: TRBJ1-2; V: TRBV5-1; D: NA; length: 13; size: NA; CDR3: CASSLAGNYGYTF
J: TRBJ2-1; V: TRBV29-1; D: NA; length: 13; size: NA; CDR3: CSVEVRVYNEQFF
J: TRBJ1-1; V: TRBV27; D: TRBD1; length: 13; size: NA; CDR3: CASSRTGDTEAFF
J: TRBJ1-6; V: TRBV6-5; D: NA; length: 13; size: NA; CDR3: CASTRELYSPLHF
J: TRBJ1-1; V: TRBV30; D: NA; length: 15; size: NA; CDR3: CAWSANRVLNTEAFF
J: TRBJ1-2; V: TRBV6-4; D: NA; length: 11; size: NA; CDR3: CASKGDLGYTF
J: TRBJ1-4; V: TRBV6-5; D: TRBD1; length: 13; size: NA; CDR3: CASRDRGREKLFF
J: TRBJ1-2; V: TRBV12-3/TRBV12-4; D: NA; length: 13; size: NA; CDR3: CASSYPGQGGYTF
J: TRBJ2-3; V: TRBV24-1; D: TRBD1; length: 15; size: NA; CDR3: CATSFRDRFTDTQYF
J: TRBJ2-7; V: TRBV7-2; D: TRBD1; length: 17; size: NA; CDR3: CASSPRTGGLGSYEQYF
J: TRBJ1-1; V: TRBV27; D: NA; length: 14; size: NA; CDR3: CASSLSPGNTEAFF
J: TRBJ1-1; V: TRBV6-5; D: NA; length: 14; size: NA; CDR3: CASSRRTENTEAFF
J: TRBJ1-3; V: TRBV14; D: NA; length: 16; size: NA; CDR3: CASSQGGFLSGNTIYF
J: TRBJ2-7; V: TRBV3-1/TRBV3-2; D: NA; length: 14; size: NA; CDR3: CASSRGRTALEQYF
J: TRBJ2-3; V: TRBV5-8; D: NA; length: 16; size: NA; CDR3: CASSPRGRSSTDTQYF